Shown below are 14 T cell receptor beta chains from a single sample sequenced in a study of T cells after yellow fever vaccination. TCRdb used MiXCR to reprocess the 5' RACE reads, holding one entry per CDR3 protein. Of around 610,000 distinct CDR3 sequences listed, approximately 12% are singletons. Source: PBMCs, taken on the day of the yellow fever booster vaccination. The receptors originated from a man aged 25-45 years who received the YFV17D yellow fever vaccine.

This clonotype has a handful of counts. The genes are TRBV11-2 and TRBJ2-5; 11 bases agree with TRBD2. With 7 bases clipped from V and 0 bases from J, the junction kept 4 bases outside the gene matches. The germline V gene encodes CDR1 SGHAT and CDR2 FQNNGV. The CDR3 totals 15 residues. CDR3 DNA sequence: TGTGCCAGCACCATACTAGCGGGAGACCAAGAGACCCAGTACTTC. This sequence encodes CASTILAGDQETQYF.

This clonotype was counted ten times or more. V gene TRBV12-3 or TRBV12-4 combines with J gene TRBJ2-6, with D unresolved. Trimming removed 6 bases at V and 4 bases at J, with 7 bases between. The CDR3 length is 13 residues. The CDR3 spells CASSLSGANVLTF. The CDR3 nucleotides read TGTGCCAGCAGCTTATCCGGGGCCAACGTCCTGACTTTC.

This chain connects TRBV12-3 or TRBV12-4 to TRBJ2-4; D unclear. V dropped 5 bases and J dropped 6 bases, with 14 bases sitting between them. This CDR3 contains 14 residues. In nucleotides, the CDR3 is TGTGCCAGCAGTCCACCACTGGTGGTAAACATTCAGTACTTC. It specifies CASSPPLVVNIQYF.

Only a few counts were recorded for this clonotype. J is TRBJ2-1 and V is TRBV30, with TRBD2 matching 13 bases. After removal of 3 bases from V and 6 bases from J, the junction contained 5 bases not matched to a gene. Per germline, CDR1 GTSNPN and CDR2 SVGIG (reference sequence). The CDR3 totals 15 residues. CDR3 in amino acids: CAWRPGLAGINEQFF. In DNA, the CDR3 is TGTGCCTGGAGGCCGGGACTAGCGGGGATCAATGAGCAGTTCTTC.

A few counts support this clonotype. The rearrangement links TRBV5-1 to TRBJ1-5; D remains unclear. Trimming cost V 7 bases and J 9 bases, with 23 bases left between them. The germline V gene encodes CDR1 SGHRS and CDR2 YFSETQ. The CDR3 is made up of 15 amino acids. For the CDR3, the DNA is TGCGCCAGCGGAAAGAAAGACAAATACTGCAGGCCCCAGCATTTT. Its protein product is CASGKKDKYCRPQHF. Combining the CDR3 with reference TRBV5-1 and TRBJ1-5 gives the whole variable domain KAGVTQTPRYLIKTRGQQVTLSCSPISGHRSVSWYQQTPGQGLQFLFEYFSETQRNKGNFPGRFSGRQFSNSRSEMNVSTLELGDSALYLCASGKKDKYCRPQHFGDGTRLSIL.

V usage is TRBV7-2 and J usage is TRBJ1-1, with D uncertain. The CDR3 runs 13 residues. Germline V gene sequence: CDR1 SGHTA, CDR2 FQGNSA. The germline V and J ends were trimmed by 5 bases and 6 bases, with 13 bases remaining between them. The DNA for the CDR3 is TGTGCCAGCAGCGTCGGACGGCCCTCTGAAGCTTTCTTT. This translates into CASSVGRPSEAFF.

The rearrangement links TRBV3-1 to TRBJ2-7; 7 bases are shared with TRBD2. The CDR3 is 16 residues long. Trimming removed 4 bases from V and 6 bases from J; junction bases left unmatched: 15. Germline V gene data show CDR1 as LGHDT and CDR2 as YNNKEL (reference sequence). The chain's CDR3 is CASSLHLAGAIAEQYF. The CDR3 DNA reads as TGTGCCAGCAGCCTCCACCTGGCGGGAGCTATCGCCGAGCAGTACTTC.

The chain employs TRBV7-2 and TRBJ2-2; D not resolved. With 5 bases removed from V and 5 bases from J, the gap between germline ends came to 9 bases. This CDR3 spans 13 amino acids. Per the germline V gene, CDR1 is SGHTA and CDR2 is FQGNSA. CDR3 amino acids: CASSHGSTGELFF. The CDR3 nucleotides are TGTGCCAGCAGCCACGGTTCTACCGGGGAGCTGTTTTTT.

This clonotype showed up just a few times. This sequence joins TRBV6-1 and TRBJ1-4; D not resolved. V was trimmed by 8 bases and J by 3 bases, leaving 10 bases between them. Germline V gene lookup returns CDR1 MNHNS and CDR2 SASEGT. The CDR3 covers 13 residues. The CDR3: CASADTANEKLFF. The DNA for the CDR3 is TGTGCCAGCGCGGATACAGCTAATGAAAAACTGTTTTTT.

The CDR3 protein is CASRQGLATNYEQYF. The CDR3 region has the DNA TGTGCCAGCAGGCAGGGACTAGCGACAAACTACGAGCAGTACTTC. The V and J genes are TRBV12-3 or TRBV12-4 and TRBJ2-7, with 10 bases identical to TRBD2. J gave up 3 bases and V 6 bases, and 8 bases lay outside the gene matches. The CDR3 length is 15 residues.

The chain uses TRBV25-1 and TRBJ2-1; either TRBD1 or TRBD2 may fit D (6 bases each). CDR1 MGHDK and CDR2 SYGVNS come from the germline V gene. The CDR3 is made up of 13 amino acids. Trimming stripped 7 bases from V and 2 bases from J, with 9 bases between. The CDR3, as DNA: TGTGCCAGCACCGGGGGCGCCTACAATGAGCAGTTCTTC. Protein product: CASTGGAYNEQFF.

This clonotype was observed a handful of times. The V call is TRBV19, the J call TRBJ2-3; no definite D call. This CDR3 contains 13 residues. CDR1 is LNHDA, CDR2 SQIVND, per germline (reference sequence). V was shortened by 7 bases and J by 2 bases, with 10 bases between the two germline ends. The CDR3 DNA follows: TGTGCCAGTACCCGCGGCCCCACAGATACGCAGTATTTT. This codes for CASTRGPTDTQYF.

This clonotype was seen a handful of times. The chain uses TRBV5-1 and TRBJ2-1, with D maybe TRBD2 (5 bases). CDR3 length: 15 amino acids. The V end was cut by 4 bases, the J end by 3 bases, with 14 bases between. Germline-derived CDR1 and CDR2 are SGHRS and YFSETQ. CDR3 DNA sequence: TGCGCCAGCAGCGGAGCGGCCCTCTTCTACAATGAGCAGTTCTTC. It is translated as CASSGAALFYNEQFF.

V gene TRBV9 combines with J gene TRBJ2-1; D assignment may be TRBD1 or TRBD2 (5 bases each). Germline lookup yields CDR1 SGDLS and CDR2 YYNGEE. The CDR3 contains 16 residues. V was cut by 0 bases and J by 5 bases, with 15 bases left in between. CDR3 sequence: CASSVDGAGLNNEQFF. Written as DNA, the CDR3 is TGTGCCAGCAGCGTAGACGGGGCGGGTTTGAACAATGAGCAGTTCTTC.